This T cell receptor beta chain appears in the sequencing data of a study of regulatory T cells in long-lasting Graves disease. Notes on the study in general: Whereas new patients shared 800 to 1,000 public clonotypes, persistent patients shared more, at a few thousand. Segments TRBV28, TRBJ1-2 and TRBJ2-5 showed preferential usage in persistent disease.

Building the TCR beta libraries relied on iRepertoire HTBI primers, and CDR3 regions underwent Arm-PCR. In TCRdb, the multiplex PCR reads were re-called with MiXCR into one record per CDR3 protein. The top ten hold about 18% of the sample, which has hundreds of thousands of distinct CDR3 sequences, roughly 15% seen once. With respect to this clonotype: Its antigen is not identified.

There are 14 residues in the CDR3. CDR1 and CDR2 from the germline V gene are MNHEY and SMNVEV (reference sequence). Deletions cut 5 bases from V and 6 bases from J, with 14 bases between. Time point reported: newly diagnosed GD, antithyroid drugs for less than 3 months. Preparation of the TCR library used RNA extracted from PBMCs. These data were likewise used in another study, on T cells in Graves' hyperthyroidism and ophthalmopathy. That study adds: Patients with uncontrolled infections, other autoimmune diseases, pregnancy or lactation were excluded. Clinicians diagnosed patients from clinical symptoms, serum thyroxine and TRAb, thyroid ultrasound and orbital computed tomography.

This receptor was identified in a woman between 25 and 40 years old with Graves disease. Sequences were derived from peripheral blood mononuclear cells (PBMCs), sampled at new diagnosis, from a patient treated with antithyroid drugs. This chain joins TRBV27 and TRBJ2-1; unclear D gene. CDR3 in amino acids: CASSALVRTNEQFF. As DNA, the CDR3 is TGTGCCAGCAGTGCCCTCGTGCGAACCAATGAGCAGTTCTTC.